This T cell receptor (beta chain) was captured in a study of identifying expanded T cells in peripheral blood. Regarding the study as a whole: Over about two and four weeks, about 15 and 18 clones changed, versus around 1.2 between replicates. Two-week clone count variance significantly increased as total template count grew.

Healthy donors had no documented immune events, such as infections, while sampled. On this clone itself: The target antigen is unknown.

Trimming removed 2 bases from V and 4 bases from J; junction bases left unmatched: 6. This CDR3 region has 15 residues. Germline V gives CDR1 SNHLY, CDR2 FYNNEI. TCRdb keeps only in-frame clones here, not all; method: immunoSEQ multiplex PCR. Among 97,000 or so clones listed, about 91% were seen once. Material: blood. The gene calls are TRBV2 and TRBJ1-2, with 8 bases matching TRBD1. The clonotype comes from a person between 18 and 70 years old in good health. CDR3 loop: CASSESSTGAYGYTF. CDR3 sequence (DNA): TGTGCCAGCAGTGAATCCTCGACAGGGGCCTATGGCTACACCTTC. Full variable domain (rest looked up from reference TRBV2 and TRBJ1-2): EPEVTQTPSHQVTQMGQEVILRCVPISNHLYFYWYRQILGQKVEFLVSFYNNEISEKSEIFDDQFSVERPDGSNFTLKIRSTKLEDSAMYFCASSESSTGAYGYTFGSGTRLTVV.